The clone carrying this T cell receptor (beta chain) came up a few times. CDR1 and CDR2 (germline): SGHNT, YYREEE (reference sequence). The CDR3 length is 15 residues. Deletions cut 4 bases from V and 7 bases from J, with 17 bases between. This specimen belongs to a study of blood T cell repertoires in COVID-19. The table came from immunoSEQ multiplex PCR; TCRdb's copy has only in-frame clones and leaves some out. The sample holds 150,000 to 200,000 clones, about 83% seen once. Participants classified as exposed had met a COVID-19 case within 2 weeks before study entry. This clonotype was sampled from a woman between 25 and 40 years old who had been exposed to COVID-19. The sequenced material came from PBMCs or T cells enriched from blood (not recorded which). The V and J genes are TRBV5-4 and TRBJ1-4, with a tentative D call TRBD1 (6 bases). The CDR3 reads CASSNGDRTPEKLFF. CDR3 bases: TGTGCCAGCAGCAATGGCGACAGGACCCCTGAAAAACTGTTTTTT.